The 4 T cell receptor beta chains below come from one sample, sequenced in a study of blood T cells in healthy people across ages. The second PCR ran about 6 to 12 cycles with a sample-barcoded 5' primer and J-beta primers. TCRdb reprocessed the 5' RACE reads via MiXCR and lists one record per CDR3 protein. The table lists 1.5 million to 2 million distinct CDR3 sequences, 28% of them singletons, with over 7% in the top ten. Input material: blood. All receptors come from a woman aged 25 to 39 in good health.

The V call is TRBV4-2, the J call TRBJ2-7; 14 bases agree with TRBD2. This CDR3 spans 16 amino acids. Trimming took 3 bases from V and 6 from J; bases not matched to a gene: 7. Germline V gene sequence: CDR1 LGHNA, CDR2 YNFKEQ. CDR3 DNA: TGTGCCAGCAGCCAGGGGACTAGCGGGGGCTATCGCGAGCAGTACTTC. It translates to CASSQGTSGGYREQYF.

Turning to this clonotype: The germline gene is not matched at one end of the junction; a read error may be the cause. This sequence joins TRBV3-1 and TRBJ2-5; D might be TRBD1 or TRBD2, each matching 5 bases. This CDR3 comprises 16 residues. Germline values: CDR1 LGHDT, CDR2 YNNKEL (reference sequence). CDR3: CTSSQDMLRGGETQYF. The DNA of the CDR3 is TGTACCAGCAGCCAAGATATGTTAAGGGGCGGGGAGACCCAGTACTTC.

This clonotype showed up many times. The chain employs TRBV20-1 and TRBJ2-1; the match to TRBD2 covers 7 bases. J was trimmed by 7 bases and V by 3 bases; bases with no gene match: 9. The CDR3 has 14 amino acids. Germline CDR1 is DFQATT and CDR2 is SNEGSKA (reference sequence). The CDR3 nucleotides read TGCAGTGCTAGGGGGCGGGAGATTTTGAATGAGCAGTTCTTC. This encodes CSARGREILNEQFF.

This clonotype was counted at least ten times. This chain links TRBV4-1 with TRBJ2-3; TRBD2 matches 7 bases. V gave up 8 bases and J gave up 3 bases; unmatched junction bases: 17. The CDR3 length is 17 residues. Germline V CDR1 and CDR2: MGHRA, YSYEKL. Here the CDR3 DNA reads TGCGCCAGCCAAGATAATGAAGGACTAGGTGCGACAGATACGCAGTATTTT. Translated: CASQDNEGLGATDTQYF.